These 4 T cell receptor beta chains were all obtained from the same sample, sequenced in a study of post-analysis software for immune sequencing data. General study results and limits: Higher frequency in patients than in controls was seen for about five TRBV segments, with TRBV5-6, TRBV5-1 and TRBV20-1 among them.

Presence of unique molecular identifiers characterized the TCR beta cDNA libraries. TCRdb re-derived calls from the PCR reads in MiXCR, one entry per CDR3 protein. Here the sample spans hundreds of thousands of distinct CDR3 sequences, about 40% being singletons. These receptors have no identified antigens. The sequencing input was blood. Receptors were obtained from a girl aged 2 to 9 with multiple sclerosis.

The chain is built from TRBV24-1 and TRBJ2-1, with D possibly called TRBD1 or TRBD2 (5 bases each). Germline assignment: CDR1 KGHDR and CDR2 SFDVKD. The CDR3 loop spans 15 amino acids. The V and J ends lost 3 bases and 7 bases respectively, with 15 bases between them. The CDR3 nucleotides are TGTGCCACCAGTGATCCCTGGGACCGACCGAATGAGCAGTTCTTC. Translation: CATSDPWDRPNEQFF.

This clonotype showed up many times. The chain is built from TRBV29-1 and TRBJ2-5; D is ambiguous. This CDR3 contains 10 residues. In germline, CDR1 is SQVTM, CDR2 ANQGSEA. With 2 bases removed from V and 5 bases from J, the gap between germline ends came to 3 bases. CDR3 protein: CSVERETQYF. In DNA form, the CDR3 reads TGCAGCGTTGAACGGGAGACCCAGTACTTC. Looking up the rest from reference TRBV29-1 and TRBJ2-5 gives the full variable domain: SAVISQKPSRDICQRGTSLTIQCQVDSQVTMMFWYRQQPGQSLTLIATANQGSEATYESGFVIDKFPISRPNLTFSTLTVSNMSPEDSSIYLCSVERETQYFGPGTRLLVL.

V usage is TRBV20-1 and J usage is TRBJ1-4, with D unclear. V was pared by 6 bases and J by 8 bases, with 10 bases between. The CDR3 covers 11 residues. Germline V gene lookup returns CDR1 DFQATT and CDR2 SNEGSKA (reference sequence). CDR3 in amino acids: CSARIREKLFF. The CDR3 nucleotides read TGCAGTGCCCGAATACGCGAAAAACTGTTTTTT.

This clonotype was picked up one time. V usage is TRBV4-3 and J usage is TRBJ2-1; 9 bases fit TRBD1. From germline, CDR1 is LGHNA and CDR2 YSLEER. This CDR3 region has 16 residues. After removal of 0 bases from V and 4 bases from J, the junction contained 4 bases not matched to a gene. CDR3 in amino acids: CASSQDETGGYNEQFF. The CDR3 DNA is TGCGCCAGCAGCCAAGACGAGACAGGGGGTTACAATGAGCAGTTCTTC.